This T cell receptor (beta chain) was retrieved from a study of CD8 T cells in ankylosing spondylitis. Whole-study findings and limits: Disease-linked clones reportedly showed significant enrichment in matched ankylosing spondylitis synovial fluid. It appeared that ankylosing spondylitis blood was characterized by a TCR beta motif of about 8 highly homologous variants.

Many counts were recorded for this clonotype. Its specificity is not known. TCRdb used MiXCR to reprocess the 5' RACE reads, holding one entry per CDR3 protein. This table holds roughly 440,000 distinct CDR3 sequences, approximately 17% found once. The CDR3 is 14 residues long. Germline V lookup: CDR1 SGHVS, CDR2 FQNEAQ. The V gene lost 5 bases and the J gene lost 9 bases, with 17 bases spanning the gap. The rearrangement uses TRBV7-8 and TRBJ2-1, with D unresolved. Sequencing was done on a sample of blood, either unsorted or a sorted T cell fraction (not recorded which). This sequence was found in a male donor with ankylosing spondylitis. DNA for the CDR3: TGTGCCAGCAGCCCTGGAGACGGTTGGGGTGAGCAGTTCTTC. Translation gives CASSPGDGWGEQFF. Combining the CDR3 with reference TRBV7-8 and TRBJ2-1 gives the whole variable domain GAGVSQSPRYKVAKRGQDVALRCDPISGHVSLFWYQQALGQGPEFLTYFQNEAQLDKSGLPSDRFFAERPEGSVSTLKIQRTQQEDSAVYLCASSPGDGWGEQFFGPGTRLTVL.